This T cell receptor beta chain comes out of a study of blood T cell repertoires in COVID-19. Study summary: COVID-19 samples collected from the United States, Italy and Spain covered acute and convalescent phases. Sample material is recorded as cDNA or gDNA derived from T cells, B-cell-depleted T cells, or PBMCs.

Libraries were prepared by immunoSEQ multiplex PCR; TCRdb keeps only in-frame clonotypes and omits some of them. The sample contains roughly 60,000 clones, roughly 90% of which appear only once. The receptor was isolated from a human donor in a cohort sampled during active COVID-19. The sample comprised peripheral blood.

CDR3 residues: CASSQGVRTEAFF. CDR3 DNA: TGTGCCAGCAGCCAAGGTGTCAGGACTGAAGCTTTCTTT. V usage is TRBV14 and J usage is TRBJ1-1; no reliable D call. V was trimmed by 1 base and J by 5 bases, leaving 8 bases between them. The CDR3 is made up of 13 amino acids. CDR1 is SGHDN and CDR2 is FVKESK in the germline V gene.